These 13 T cell receptor beta chains were all obtained from the same sample, sequenced in a study of blood T cell repertoires in COVID-19. Repertoires were generated with immunoSEQ multiplex PCR, while TCRdb's copy carries only in-frame clones and drops some. The profile shows almost 50,000 clones, around three quarters of them singletons. The sequencing sample was made of peripheral blood. These receptors were taken from a man aged 65 to 79 with acute or convalescent COVID-19.

The genes are TRBV29-1 and TRBJ1-2; TRBD1 agrees at 9 bases. J gave up 1 base and V 4 bases, and 10 bases lay outside the gene matches. Germline V gene sequence: CDR1 SQVTM, CDR2 ANQGSEA. This CDR3 is built from 16 residues. CDR3: CSVVHRDRVLNYGYTF. CDR3 sequence (DNA): TGCAGCGTTGTCCACCGGGACAGGGTTCTTAACTATGGCTACACCTTC.

The gene calls are TRBV9 and TRBJ1-3, with no clear D. V lost 1 base and J 0 bases, leaving 8 bases between the germline ends. The CDR3 extends over 15 amino acids. In germline, CDR1 is SGDLS, CDR2 YYNGEE. The CDR3 here is CASSVSDSSGNTIYF. The CDR3 DNA is TGTGCCAGCAGCGTAAGTGATAGCTCTGGAAACACCATATATTTT.

This chain links TRBV30 with TRBJ2-5; the match to TRBD2 covers 15 bases. The J segment lost 4 bases and the V segment lost 2 bases, leaving 5 bases of the junction unmatched. Looked up from germline, CDR1 is GTSNPN and CDR2 is SVGIG (reference sequence). CDR3 size: 16 residues. CDR3 residues: CAWSPGLAGGGETQYF. The CDR3 bases are TGTGCCTGGAGTCCCGGACTAGCGGGAGGGGGAGAGACCCAGTACTTC.

CDR3 sequence: CASSPRGGKETQYF. As DNA, the CDR3 is TGTGCCAGCAGCCCTAGGGGAGGGAAGGAGACCCAGTACTTC. This chain joins TRBV11-2 and TRBJ2-5; TRBD2 matches at 7 bases. From germline, CDR1 is SGHAT and CDR2 FQNNGV. Germline trimming cut 5 bases from V and 5 bases from J; bases unmatched to any gene: 8. The CDR3 loop spans 14 amino acids.

The sample holds one count of this clone. V usage is TRBV12-3 or TRBV12-4 and J usage is TRBJ1-1; tentative D call: TRBD1 (6 bases). This CDR3 has 13 residues. V lost 6 bases, J lost 7 bases, and 15 bases lay in between. In DNA form, the CDR3 reads TGTGCCAGCAGCCCGGGGAGGGGGATTGAAGCTTTCTTT. As protein: CASSPGRGIEAFF.

The chain employs TRBV9 and TRBJ2-3; 12 bases fit TRBD2. Trimming at V came to 3 bases and at J to 2 bases, leaving 4 bases not matched to a gene. Germline V CDR1 and CDR2: SGDLS, YYNGEE. The CDR3 covers 16 residues. CDR3 region: CASSAASGGDTDTQYF. In DNA, the CDR3 is TGTGCCAGCAGCGCCGCTAGCGGGGGGGACACAGATACGCAGTATTTT. The variable domain in full, with the rest retrieved from reference TRBV9 and TRBJ2-3, is DSGVTQTPKHLITATGQRVTLRCSPRSGDLSVYWYQQSLDQGLQFLIQYYNGEERAKGNILERFSAQQFPDLHSELNLSSLELGDSALYFCASSAASGGDTDTQYFGPGTRLTVL.

The chain has TRBV6-5 and TRBJ1-2; a weak D match, TRBD1 (6 bases). The V end lost 6 bases, the J end lost 3 bases, and 17 bases lay between the germline ends. The CDR3 totals 15 residues. Germline loops: CDR1 MNHEY, CDR2 SVGAGI. This chain's CDR3 is CASRVTPQGHYGYTF. The CDR3 DNA is TGTGCCAGCAGAGTAACCCCACAGGGACACTATGGCTACACCTTC.

The V call is TRBV5-1, the J call TRBJ1-1; 10 bases map to TRBD1. The CDR3 extends over 14 amino acids. J lost 10 bases, V lost 1 base, and 7 bases had no gene match. Germline lookup yields CDR1 SGHRS and CDR2 YFSETQ. CDR3: CASSLPGTGDVAFF. The CDR3 nucleotides read TGCGCCAGCAGCTTGCCCGGGACAGGGGATGTAGCTTTCTTT. The whole variable domain, filled in from reference TRBV5-1 and TRBJ1-1, reads KAGVTQTPRYLIKTRGQQVTLSCSPISGHRSVSWYQQTPGQGLQFLFEYFSETQRNKGNFPGRFSGRQFSNSRSEMNVSTLELGDSALYLCASSLPGTGDVAFFGQGTRLTVV.

V is TRBV5-1 and J is TRBJ1-3; D is undetermined. Trimming cost V 0 bases and J 0 bases, with 10 bases left between them. Germline V gene sequence: CDR1 SGHRS, CDR2 YFSETQ. CDR3 length: 16 amino acids. CDR3 bases: TGCGCCAGCAGCTTGGCCGGCGGCTCCTCTGGAAACACCATATATTTT. Translation: CASSLAGGSSGNTIYF.

This chain links TRBV15 with TRBJ2-3, with a weak D call TRBD1 (5 bases). The V gene lost 4 bases and the J gene lost 6 bases, with 14 bases spanning the gap. The CDR3 is 14 amino acids. Germline CDR1 LNHNV, CDR2 YYDKDF (reference sequence). CDR3 protein: CATSTSVGADTQYF. The CDR3 coding sequence is TGTGCCACCAGCACCTCGGTAGGGGCCGATACGCAGTATTTT.

Regarding this clone: Other DNA sequences in this sample translate to the same CDR3. The rearrangement joins TRBV7-9 to TRBJ2-7; D is unclear. V was shortened by 2 bases and J by 4 bases, with 9 bases between the two germline ends. The CDR3 extends over 13 amino acids. Germline-derived CDR1 and CDR2 are SEHNR and FQNEAQ (reference sequence). The CDR3 region has the DNA TGTGCCAGCAGCTTACCGGGTTTTTACGAGCAGTACTTC. Protein sequence: CASSLPGFYEQYF.

The chain combines TRBV10-3 with TRBJ1-1; 10 nucleotides agree with TRBD1. The CDR3 loop spans 13 amino acids. The V and J ends lost 6 bases and 3 bases, in that order; junction bases with no gene match: 1. Germline assignment: CDR1 ENHRY and CDR2 SYGVKD. CDR3 sequence: CAIRGTGDTEAFF. The CDR3 nucleotides are TGTGCCATCAGAGGGACAGGGGACACTGAAGCTTTCTTT.

This clone was counted a single time. This chain connects TRBV6-5 to TRBJ1-4; possibly TRBD1 for D (5 bases). Germline V CDR1 and CDR2: MNHEY, SVGAGI. V gave up 4 bases and J gave up 8 bases, with 11 bases separating them. This CDR3 comprises 13 residues. In DNA form, the CDR3 reads TGTGCCAGCAGTTGGTCAGGGCGCGAAAAACTGTTTTTT. The encoded protein is CASSWSGREKLFF.